These 21 T cell receptor beta chains came from one sample sequenced in a study of post-analysis software for immune sequencing data. General observations from the study: Higher frequency in patients than in controls was seen for roughly five TRBV segments, with TRBV5-6, TRBV5-1 and TRBV20-1 among them.

No antigens are known for them. Unique molecular identifiers had been added to the TCR beta cDNA libraries. One entry per CDR3 protein, called by TCRdb with MiXCR from the PCR reads. The top ten hold approximately 0.6% of the sample, which has roughly 730,000 distinct CDR3 sequences, roughly 27% seen once. Sequencing used blood. Receptor source: a girl aged 10-17 years with multiple sclerosis.

Ten or more counts support this clonotype. The chain joins TRBV7-2 to TRBJ2-1; 9 bases line up with TRBD2. Trimming removed 0 bases from V and 6 bases from J; junction bases left unmatched: 6. The CDR3 contains 16 residues. CDR1 is SGHTA, CDR2 FQGNSA, per germline. The CDR3 DNA follows: TGTGCCAGCAGCTTAGCGGGGACTAGCCCCAGCAATGAGCAGTTCTTC. Translation gives CASSLAGTSPSNEQFF. Together with reference TRBV7-2 and TRBJ2-1, the CDR3 gives the full variable domain: GAGVSQSPSNKVTEKGKDVELRCDPISGHTALYWYRQSLGQGLEFLIYFQGNSAPDKSGLPSDRFSAERTGGSVSTLTIQRTQQEDSAVYLCASSLAGTSPSNEQFFGPGTRLTVL.

This sequence joins TRBV6-2 or TRBV6-3 and TRBJ2-5; D is perhaps TRBD1 or TRBD2 (6 bases each). V was shortened by 6 bases and J by 5 bases, with 13 bases between the two germline ends. The CDR3 totals 13 residues. The germline V gene encodes CDR1 MNHEY and CDR2 SVGEGT. CDR3: CASRRGTPETQYF. In DNA form, the CDR3 reads TGTGCCAGCAGGAGGGGGACTCCTGAGACCCAGTACTTC.

The chain has TRBV29-1 and TRBJ2-7; the D is unclear. Trimming shortened V by 7 bases and J by 0 bases, and 13 bases separated the two germline ends. This CDR3 comprises 13 residues. The germline CDR1 and CDR2 sequences are SQVTM and ANQGSEA. CDR3 amino acids: CSGVGRSSYEQYF. The CDR3, as DNA: TGCAGCGGCGTAGGCAGGAGCTCCTACGAGCAGTACTTC.

The J gene is TRBJ1-1, the V gene TRBV6-4, with 8 bases fitting TRBD1. Trimming took 2 bases from V and 0 from J; bases not matched to a gene: 2. The CDR3 length is 15 residues. Germline V gene sequence: CDR1 MRHNA, CDR2 SNTAGT. The CDR3 DNA reads as TGTGCCAGCAGTGACGAGACAGGGGTGAACACTGAAGCTTTCTTT. Its protein product is CASSDETGVNTEAFF.

The chain is built from TRBV5-1 and TRBJ2-7; 9 bases are shared with TRBD1. CDR3 size: 15 residues. Germline loops: CDR1 SGHRS, CDR2 YFSETQ. The V segment lost 2 bases and the J segment 7 bases; nucleotides outside the gene matches: 10. CDR3: CASSLPGQGFGEQYF. The CDR3 DNA sequence: TGCGCCAGCAGCTTACCGGGACAGGGATTTGGAGAGCAGTACTTC.

This clonotype showed up just a few times. The rearrangement joins TRBV29-1 to TRBJ1-2; TRBD1 might be the D (5 bases). V gave up 4 bases and J gave up 4 bases, with 13 bases separating them. The CDR3 consists of 13 residues. CDR1 and CDR2 (germline): SQVTM, ANQGSEA. CDR3 sequence: CSVGRVGAYGYTF. CDR3 nucleotide sequence: TGCAGCGTTGGGAGGGTAGGGGCCTATGGCTACACCTTC.

This clonotype was found a few times. V and J are TRBV10-2 and TRBJ2-1; D may be TRBD1 (5 bases). CDR1 is WSHSY and CDR2 is SAAADI in the germline V gene. V was shortened by 6 bases and J by 7 bases, with 22 bases between the two germline ends. This CDR3 has 16 amino acids. The CDR3 reads CASRYDQGFSRNEQFF. CDR3 in DNA: TGCGCCAGCAGGTATGACCAGGGTTTTTCGCGGAATGAGCAGTTCTTC.

J is TRBJ2-5 and V is TRBV20-1; 9 bases line up with TRBD1. With 5 bases clipped from V and 5 bases from J, the junction kept 12 bases outside the gene matches. The germline gives CDR1 DFQATT, CDR2 SNEGSKA (reference sequence). This CDR3 is 15 amino acids long. CDR3 residues: CSAEGQGNTGETQYF. The CDR3 nucleotides are TGCAGTGCTGAAGGACAGGGGAATACTGGGGAGACCCAGTACTTC.

This clonotype was seen a few times. The rearrangement joins TRBV7-2 to TRBJ2-5; D is perhaps TRBD2 (6 bases). The J call may be faulty, since TRBJ2-7 better matches the DNA end. The CDR3 runs to 13 residues. Germline V gene lookup returns CDR1 SGHTA and CDR2 FQGNSA. The DNA of the CDR3 is TGTGCCAGCAGCTTTTCTCTCGGGAGCGAGCAGTACTTC. Protein: CASSFSLGSEQYF.

The gene calls are TRBV21-1 and TRBJ1-4; the table's D call TRBD1 went unverified against the DNA. TRBV21-1 is assigned pseudogene status. The CDR3 sequence is 18 residues long. CDR3 nucleotide sequence: TGTGCCAGCAGCACCCTGGGGTCAGGGCCAACATGTGGTGAAAAACTGTTTTTT. Translated: CASSTLGSGPTCGEKLFF.

The chain uses TRBV4-3 and TRBJ1-1; 9 bases agree with TRBD1. This CDR3 contains 15 residues. V was clipped by 4 bases and J by 4 bases; unmatched bases: 7. Germline V lookup: CDR1 LGHNA, CDR2 YSLEER. Written as DNA, the CDR3 is TGCGCCAGCAGCCCGAGGACAGGGGAGGGCACTGAAGCTTTCTTT. Residues: CASSPRTGEGTEAFF.

The V gene is TRBV29-1, the J gene TRBJ2-7; 7 bases map to TRBD1. Germline-derived CDR1 and CDR2 are SQVTM and ANQGSEA. The trim removed 6 bases at V and 6 bases at J, leaving 26 bases unmatched. The CDR3 is made up of 18 amino acids. CDR3 amino acids: CSVPRLAPRGTECCEQYF. CDR3 DNA sequence: TGCAGCGTCCCACGCCTTGCCCCCAGGGGGACGGAATGCTGCGAGCAGTACTTC.

The chain recombines TRBV7-9 with TRBJ2-5, with D possibly being TRBD2 (6 bases). The CDR3 is 14 amino acids. The V end was cut by 1 base, the J end by 13 bases, with 19 bases between. Germline V gene sequence: CDR1 SEHNR, CDR2 FQNEAQ (reference sequence). CDR3: CASSLEVGSRERYF. The CDR3 coding sequence is TGTGCCAGCAGCTTAGAAGTTGGTAGCCGGGAGCGGTACTTC.

In this sample, this clonotype turned up a few times. The chain uses TRBV6-5 and TRBJ2-5; TRBD1 aligns across 8 bases. There are 14 residues in the CDR3. Germline trimming cut 5 bases from V and 4 bases from J; bases unmatched to any gene: 6. CDR1 is MNHEY and CDR2 is SVGAGI in the germline V gene. The CDR3 sequence is CASSVTGGSETQYF. The CDR3 nucleotides are TGTGCCAGCAGTGTTACAGGGGGTTCAGAGACCCAGTACTTC.

This sequence joins TRBV27 and TRBJ1-1, with a weak D call TRBD1 (5 bases). This CDR3 is built from 15 residues. The V gene lost 7 bases and the J gene lost 1 base, with 16 bases spanning the gap. The germline V gene encodes CDR1 MNHEY and CDR2 SMNVEV (reference sequence). In nucleotides, the CDR3 is TGTGCCAGCATAGAATTCCCAGGGAGGAACACTGAAGCTTTCTTT. Protein product: CASIEFPGRNTEAFF.

This rearrangement joins TRBV6-5 to TRBJ2-3; 9 positions agree with TRBD2. Trimming took 2 bases from V and 4 from J; bases not matched to a gene: 10. Germline-derived CDR1 and CDR2 are MNHEY and SVGAGI. The CDR3 runs 17 residues. DNA for the CDR3: TGTGCCAGCAGTTACGGCCTGCGGGAGGGCAGTGCAGATACGCAGTATTTT. Translation gives CASSYGLREGSADTQYF.

As concerns this clonotype: Compared with germline, one end of the junction differs, possibly owing to a read error. This sequence joins TRBV3-1 and TRBJ2-2; D is tentatively TRBD1 or TRBD2 (5 bases each). The CDR3 is 15 residues long. Germline V CDR1 and CDR2: LGHDT, YNNKEL (reference sequence). CDR3 region: CVSSQLTENTGERFF. The DNA of the CDR3 is TGTGTCAGCAGCCAATTGACAGAGAACACCGGGGAGCGGTTTTTT.

This chain joins TRBV5-1 and TRBJ2-1, with D possibly being TRBD2 (5 bases). The V gene's germline CDR1 is SGHRS and CDR2 YFSETQ. Trimming cost V 4 bases and J 5 bases, with 10 bases left between them. This CDR3 is built from 13 residues. The CDR3 loop is CASSVGLHNEQFF. DNA of the CDR3: TGCGCCAGCAGCGTAGGACTCCACAATGAGCAGTTCTTC.

V usage is TRBV6-5 and J usage is TRBJ1-2; no firm D call. The CDR3 sequence is 14 residues long. Germline loops: CDR1 MNHEY, CDR2 SVGAGI. The V gene lost 4 bases and the J gene lost 8 bases, with 17 bases spanning the gap. The CDR3 region is CASSSLDGEMGYTF. DNA for the CDR3: TGTGCCAGCAGTTCCCTGGATGGGGAGATGGGCTACACCTTC.

This clonotype occurred a few times. This chain links TRBV20-1 with TRBJ2-5; a possible D gene is TRBD1 (6 bases). The better agreement between TRBJ2-7 and the DNA end casts doubt on the J call. The CDR3 length is 14 residues. Germline V gene sequence: CDR1 DFQATT, CDR2 SNEGSKA (reference sequence). CDR3 sequence reads: CSARILTGSSEQYF. The CDR3 coding sequence is TGCAGTGCTAGGATATTAACAGGGAGTTCCGAGCAGTACTTC.

This chain connects TRBV7-9 to TRBJ2-3; D remains ambiguous. The CDR3 sequence is 8 residues long. Trimming left V 4 bases short and J 14 bases short, with 4 bases between. Germline CDR1 and CDR2: SEHNR and FQNEAQ (reference sequence). CDR3 residues: CASSSTYF. The CDR3 coding sequence is TGTGCCAGCAGCTCCACGTATTTT.